What follows describes a single TCR beta chain. The repertoire was sequenced with immunoSEQ multiplex PCR; TCRdb's copy has only in-frame clones and lacks some. Of about 160,000 clones in the sample, 85% to 90% were seen once. The data are from a study of control samples from healthy donors and cancer patients. Trimming stripped 6 bases from V and 7 bases from J, with 10 bases between. CDR1 is SNHLY and CDR2 is FYNNEI in the germline V gene. This CDR3 spans 12 amino acids. The V call is TRBV2, the J call TRBJ1-5; D not certain. The specimen sequenced was blood. The receptor's source is a man aged 25-45 years in good health. CDR3 loop: CASSLDIQPQHF. CDR3 DNA sequence: TGTGCCAGCAGCCTCGACATCCAGCCCCAGCATTTT.